This T cell receptor beta chain originates from a study of blood T cell repertoires in COVID-19 (dated by TCRdb to 2019 to 2021). Regarding the complete study: The collaborator samples originated in the United States, Italy and Spain and spanned the acute and convalescent phases of COVID-19. The material from the prospective study consisted of cDNA or gDNA derived from T cells, B-cell-depleted T cells, or PBMCs. Where available, HLA class I and class II types were taken from metadata supplied by the sample provider and were not determined by assay-based typing. Samples were obtained from the ongoing ImmuneRACE study (first 160 participants) and from over a thousand subjects provided by 6 global collaborators. The repertoires were made available in a free public database intended to serve as a resource for research on the immune response to SARS-CoV-2. Nearly every sample came with metadata listing a de-identified subject ID, COVID-19 status, age in years and sex. Deeply sampled blood TCRbeta repertoires from subjects exposed to, actively infected with, or recovered from COVID-19 were included in the dataset. What the research found in general, with its limitations: How much clinical and demographic metadata was included differed by source and by participant, and the metadata was provided uncurated.

The CDR3, cysteine through phenylalanine, is 17 amino acids long. Solely the CDR3 DNA is kept, with 51 bases framed from the first base. The germline V end is reduced by 3 bases and the J end by 3 bases; junction bases left unmatched: 9. Via the germline V gene (reference sequence), CDR1 is LGHDT and CDR2 YNNKEL. TCRbeta CDR3 regions were amplified from genomic DNA using the immunoSEQ Assay, a bias-controlled multiplex PCR. In the authors' own workflow: The number of nucleated cells in each sample was estimated from the amplification of reference gene primers within the assay. Sequence reads were collapsed and filtered to measure the absolute abundance of every unique TCRbeta CDR3 rearrangement. For each sample, productive Simpson clonality was calculated by taking the square root of Simpson's diversity index across productive rearrangements. Sourced from immuneACCESS, this table was stored by TCRdb with only in-frame sequences that have V and J called. A share of the clones is absent; for the studies checked, an unresolved V gene accounts for under half, and the remainder has no known explanation. V and J calls plus clone size are reproduced from that table; the DNA served to infer D and trimming. The sample table holds roughly 400,000 clones, of which roughly nine tenths were seen once. Roughly 0.9% of the sample rests with the top ten.

In regard to this clone: The antigen this receptor binds is unknown. Base quality data are lacking; no much larger clone is found one base away.

Participants in the prospective study were aged about 18 to 95 years, lived in more than 20 United States geographic areas, and enrolled through a virtual design. Cohort assignment in the prospective study relied on participant-reported clinical history from a screening survey and a study questionnaire. Exposed participants had been in contact with someone with a PCR-confirmed or clinician-diagnosed COVID-19 case within 2 weeks of study entry. Each participant in the prospective study had whole blood, serum and a nasopharyngeal or oropharyngeal swab collected by mobile phlebotomists. Participants in the prospective study had the option to provide additional blood draws and questionnaires over an approximately 2-month period. Blood samples from the prospective study were shipped frozen or at room temperature prior to DNA extraction.

The sequencing input was PBMCs or T cells enriched from blood (not recorded which). This receptor chain uses TRBV3-1 (or the pseudogene TRBV3-2) and TRBJ2-2, and 8 junctional nucleotides match TRBD2. The receptor's source is a woman aged 40 to 55 who had been exposed to COVID-19. The CDR3 in this case is CASSHVPGGADTGELFF. The DNA is as follows: TGTGCCAGCAGCCACGTACCCGGGGGGGCGGACACCGGGGAGCTGTTTTTT.